The clone carrying this TCR beta chain has only one observation. The data originate from a study of T cell changes during pregnancy in multiple sclerosis. Sequencing was performed with immunoSEQ multiplex PCR; in TCRdb, only in-frame clones are kept and a portion is missing. Of tens of thousands of clones in the sample, roughly 90% were seen once. This TCR was sampled from a female donor in good health, enrolled as a control in a pregnancy study. The material was peripheral blood, obtained in the third trimester of pregnancy.

The CDR3 loop reads CATGRAGVLPNYGYTF. For the CDR3, the DNA is TGTGCCACCGGTCGGGCAGGGGTTTTACCGAACTATGGCTACACCTTC. The rearrangement links TRBV15 to TRBJ1-2; possibly TRBD1 for D (6 bases). In germline, CDR1 is LNHNV, CDR2 YYDKDF (reference sequence). CDR3 size: 16 residues. V gave up 8 bases and J gave up 2 bases, with 21 bases separating them.